This T cell receptor (beta chain) is drawn from a study of graft-versus-host responses after intestinal transplantation. Overall study context: Transplantation in recipients was multivisceral, liver-intestinal, or isolated intestinal. Induction using anti-thymocyte globulin, followed by tacrolimus and steroids for approximately three years, was given to all recipients. General study points: Ileal or blood samples showed some GvH clones first, and such clones were also found in recipient marrow. Maximum circulating GvH clone levels tracked with early post-transplant HvG decreases.

CDR1 and CDR2 (germline): LNHDA, SQIVND (reference sequence). The V end was cut by 4 bases, the J end by 4 bases, with 4 bases between. The CDR3 runs to 11 residues. The sample holds one count of this clone. What it binds is not known. The protocol was immunoSEQ multiplex PCR, while the TCRdb copy is restricted to in-frame clones and leaves out a portion. The sample carries 130,000 to 150,000 clones, 92% recorded once. The sample was unstimulated CD4+ T cells sorted from spleen or lymph node cells, taken before intestinal transplant. The chain recombines TRBV19 with TRBJ1-2; D is uncertain. This clonotype was obtained from a human donor who received an intestinal transplant. CDR3 loop: CASSRTYGYTF. The CDR3 DNA reads TGTGCCAGTAGTAGGACCTATGGCTACACCTTC.